Each of the 26 T cell receptor beta chains below was sequenced from the same sample in a study of T cell changes during pregnancy in multiple sclerosis. The repertoire was sequenced with immunoSEQ multiplex PCR; TCRdb's copy has only in-frame clones and lacks some. The sample includes approximately 40,000 clones, more than 75% of them seen just once. The sequencing used CD4+ T cells from peripheral blood mononuclear cells, collected in the first trimester of pregnancy. Every receptor here comes from a female donor with multiple sclerosis, enrolled in a pregnancy study.

CDR3 in DNA: TGTGCCAGCGGTGAGACAGGGAACAATCAGCCCCAGCATTTT. This codes for CASGETGNNQPQHF. J is TRBJ1-5 and V is TRBV6-5; 7 bases agree with TRBD1. This CDR3 contains 14 residues. Trimming cost V 8 bases and J 3 bases; bases outside gene matches: 7. The V gene's germline CDR1 is MNHEY and CDR2 SVGAGI.

The chain employs TRBV23-1 and TRBJ2-2; TRBD2 agrees at 8 bases. TRBV23-1 belongs to the ORF category, with a function that is uncertain. Trimming cost V 6 bases and J 7 bases; bases outside gene matches: 7. The CDR3 is 14 amino acids. CDR3 in amino acids: CASRPTSAVGELFF. The CDR3 bases are TGCGCCAGCAGACCGACTAGCGCGGTCGGGGAGCTGTTTTTT.

The V and J genes are TRBV27 and TRBJ1-4, with no clear D. The V end lost 6 bases, the J end lost 5 bases, and 10 bases lay between the germline ends. This CDR3 has 13 amino acids. Germline values: CDR1 MNHEY, CDR2 SMNVEV (reference sequence). CDR3 nucleotides: TGTGCCAGCAGCACCTGGCGGAATGAAAAACTGTTTTTT. The encoded protein is CASSTWRNEKLFF.

The V call is TRBV5-3, the J call TRBJ1-4; the D gene is possibly TRBD1 (5 bases). TRBV5-3 is an ORF, with its function uncertain. The CDR3 contains 15 residues. V shed 5 bases and J shed 0 bases, with 11 bases lying between them. This CDR3 reads CARSLIQATNEKLFF. CDR3 bases: TGTGCCAGAAGTTTGATACAGGCAACTAATGAAAAACTGTTTTTT.

V is TRBV30 and J is TRBJ2-3, with TRBD2 matching 8 bases. The J segment lost 1 base and the V segment lost 1 base, leaving 4 bases of the junction unmatched. CDR1 and CDR2 from the germline V gene are GTSNPN and SVGIG (reference sequence). The CDR3 contains 15 residues. The CDR3 protein is CAWSDRRGGTDTQYF. CDR3 DNA: TGTGCCTGGAGTGATCGGCGGGGGGGCACAGATACGCAGTATTTT.

This sequence joins TRBV28 and TRBJ1-6; D possibly corresponds to TRBD1 (5 bases). Trimming removed 3 bases from V and 8 bases from J, with 11 bases in between. Germline-derived CDR1 and CDR2 are MDHEN and SYDVKM. The CDR3 loop spans 14 amino acids. Here the CDR3 reads CASSFSGQDSPLHF. DNA of the CDR3: TGTGCCAGCAGTTTCTCAGGGCAGGATTCACCCCTCCACTTT. Drawing the rest from reference TRBV28 and TRBJ1-6, the complete variable domain is DVKVTQSSRYLVKRTGEKVFLECVQDMDHENMFWYRQDPGLGLRLIYFSYDVKMKEKGDIPEGYSVSREKKERFSLILESASTNQTSMYLCASSFSGQDSPLHFGNGTRLTVT.

In its sample, this clone was seen once. This sequence joins TRBV21-1 and TRBJ2-7; TRBD1, the table's D call, lacks a check against the DNA. TRBV21-1 is reported as a pseudogene. This CDR3 is 15 amino acids long. CDR3 DNA sequence: TGTGCCAGCAGCACTCCGAGGGACAGACTCTACGAGCAGTACTTC. Translating it yields CASSTPRDRLYEQYF.

This rearrangement joins TRBV5-1 to TRBJ2-7, with 8 bases fitting TRBD1. V lost 4 bases to trimming and J lost 3 bases; unmatched junction nucleotides: 6. Germline V gene data show CDR1 as SGHRS and CDR2 as YFSETQ. This CDR3 contains 14 residues. CDR3 sequence: CASSPDRGGYEQYF. The CDR3 DNA reads as TGCGCCAGCAGCCCTGACAGGGGTGGCTACGAGCAGTACTTC.

V and J are TRBV7-2 and TRBJ2-1, with D perhaps TRBD2 (5 bases). V lost 5 bases, J lost 2 bases, and 10 bases lay in between. CDR1 SGHTA and CDR2 FQGNSA come from the germline V gene. This CDR3 region has 14 residues. The CDR3 nucleotides are TGTGCCAGCAGCCCCCTAGCCCCCTACAATGAGCAGTTCTTC. This sequence encodes CASSPLAPYNEQFF.

The V and J genes are TRBV21-1 and TRBJ2-6; the DNA was not used to check the table's D call, TRBD1. TRBV21-1 is recorded as a pseudogene. The CDR3 is 14 residues long. The CDR3 protein is CASRGVRQGNVLTF. CDR3 in DNA: TGTGCCAGCAGGGGTGTCCGACAGGGTAACGTCCTGACTTTC.

V and J are TRBV27 and TRBJ1-6; D is unclear. Germline loops: CDR1 MNHEY, CDR2 SMNVEV (reference sequence). The CDR3 has 14 amino acids. The V end lost 4 bases, the J end lost 2 bases, and 6 bases lay between the germline ends. CDR3 loop: CASSSTTYNSPLHF. CDR3 nucleotide sequence: TGTGCCAGCAGTTCTACGACCTATAATTCACCCCTCCACTTT.

J is TRBJ2-1 and V is TRBV2; 10 positions agree with TRBD2. The CDR3 covers 13 residues. The junction had 4 bases not matched to a gene; V was cut back by 10 bases and J by 4 bases. Germline CDR1 SNHLY, CDR2 FYNNEI. Here the CDR3 reads CATRLAGYNEQFF. CDR3 nucleotide sequence: TGTGCCACCAGACTAGCGGGTTACAATGAGCAGTTCTTC.

The chain couples TRBV5-4 to TRBJ2-5, with 7 bases lining up with TRBD1. The V gene end was trimmed by 0 bases and the J gene end by 2 bases; junction bases not matched to a gene: 7. Per germline, CDR1 SGHNT and CDR2 YYREEE (reference sequence). The CDR3 contains 16 residues. The chain's CDR3 is CASSLATTGLQETQYF. The CDR3 region has the DNA TGTGCCAGCAGCTTGGCCACGACAGGGCTGCAAGAGACCCAGTACTTC.

The chain links TRBV10-3 to TRBJ2-1, with 7 bases lining up with TRBD2. Germline loops: CDR1 ENHRY, CDR2 SYGVKD. This CDR3 region has 12 residues. V trimming: 2 bases; J trimming: 14 bases; junction bases outside the gene matches: 6. CDR3 nucleotides: TGTGCCATCAGTGAGGGGGGGGTGGTAAAGTTCTTC. The encoded protein is CAISEGGVVKFF.

The gene calls are TRBV4-1 and TRBJ2-3, with TRBD2 matching over 11 bases. The length of the CDR3 is 15 residues. V shed 5 bases, J shed 3 bases, and the junction held 4 bases outside the gene matches. The germline gives CDR1 MGHRA, CDR2 YSYEKL. Written as DNA, the CDR3 is TGCGCCAGCAGCTACACTAGCGGGAGTACAGATACGCAGTATTTT. It specifies CASSYTSGSTDTQYF.

The genes are TRBV18 and TRBJ2-1; D might be TRBD2 (5 bases). CDR3 length: 13 amino acids. Between the trimmed V and J ends, which lost 6 bases and 4 bases, there was a span of 10 bases. Germline V gene lookup returns CDR1 KGHSH and CDR2 LQKENI. The CDR3 reads CASSLTRYNEQFF. The CDR3 DNA sequence: TGTGCCAGCTCGCTCACTAGATACAATGAGCAGTTCTTC.

The chain links TRBV7-9 to TRBJ2-5; TRBD2 is a possible D gene (7 bases). Germline values: CDR1 SEHNR, CDR2 FQNEAQ (reference sequence). Trimming removed 1 base from V and 4 bases from J, with 13 bases in between. There are 15 residues in the CDR3. This CDR3 is CASSLGGGAGETQYF. The CDR3 DNA reads as TGTGCCAGCAGCTTAGGTGGGGGGGCCGGAGAGACCCAGTACTTC.

The V call is TRBV4-2, the J call TRBJ2-3, with D perhaps matching TRBD2 (6 bases). Trimming cost V 4 bases and J 2 bases, with 19 bases left between them. CDR3 length equals 17 residues. From germline, CDR1 is LGHNA and CDR2 YNFKEQ. The CDR3 sequence: CASSLVTSVLNTDTQYF. As DNA, the CDR3 is TGTGCCAGCAGCCTAGTGACTAGTGTTCTGAACACAGATACGCAGTATTTT.

This clone was seen a single time. The CDR3 coding sequence is TGTGCCAGCTCGGTGACTAGCGCGATTCAGTACAATGAGCAGTTCTTC. As protein: CASSVTSAIQYNEQFF. The chain employs TRBV18 and TRBJ2-1, with 8 bases that match TRBD2. J was trimmed by 4 bases and V by 6 bases; bases with no gene match: 11. CDR3 length equals 16 residues. CDR1 and CDR2 from the germline V gene are KGHSH and LQKENI.

CDR3 sequence reads: CASSPPLGRNTEAFF. The CDR3 coding sequence is TGTGCCAGCTCACCACCCCTAGGCCGGAACACTGAAGCTTTCTTT. The chain employs TRBV18 and TRBJ1-1; D is uncertain. The germline CDR1 and CDR2 sequences are KGHSH and LQKENI. V was pared by 0 bases and J by 1 base, with 9 bases between. The CDR3 runs to 15 residues.

This clone was counted between two and nine times. The chain combines TRBV27 with TRBJ1-1; 8 positions match TRBD1. The J segment lost 3 bases and the V segment lost 5 bases, leaving 8 bases of the junction unmatched. Germline lookup yields CDR1 MNHEY and CDR2 SMNVEV (reference sequence). The length of the CDR3 is 15 residues. The CDR3 DNA follows: TGTGCCAGCAGTATCCAGGGGGCTAGCGACACTGAAGCTTTCTTT. It translates to CASSIQGASDTEAFF.

The chain carries TRBV6-5 and TRBJ1-6; D uncertain. Germline V gene data show CDR1 as MNHEY and CDR2 as SVGAGI. Trimming took off 2 bases at V and 7 bases at J, with 9 bases between the two ends. This CDR3 has 14 amino acids. The CDR3 bases are TGTGCCAGCAGTTACCCGGGAGGGAATTCACCCCTCCACTTT. This encodes CASSYPGGNSPLHF.

The chain carries TRBV9 and TRBJ2-5, with D maybe TRBD1 (6 bases). The CDR3 loop spans 15 amino acids. Germline loops: CDR1 SGDLS, CDR2 YYNGEE. V lost 4 bases to trimming and J lost 7 bases, with 20 bases between them. The CDR3 nucleotides are TGTGCCAGCAGCAAAGGGGGAGATTGGGTAGGGACCCAGTACTTC. This sequence encodes CASSKGGDWVGTQYF. The whole variable domain, filled in from reference TRBV9 and TRBJ2-5, reads DSGVTQTPKHLITATGQRVTLRCSPRSGDLSVYWYQQSLDQGLQFLIQYYNGEERAKGNILERFSAQQFPDLHSELNLSSLELGDSALYFCASSKGGDWVGTQYFGPGTRLLVL.

This chain connects TRBV11-2 to TRBJ1-2; 11 bases are a match to TRBD1. The germline gives CDR1 SGHAT, CDR2 FQNNGV. V gave up 8 bases and J gave up 4 bases; unmatched junction bases: 9. The CDR3 contains 15 residues. Here the CDR3 DNA reads TGTGCCAGCGGGTTAGGACAGGGGGCGGCCTATGGCTACACCTTC. It yields the protein CASGLGQGAAYGYTF.

The sample holds a few counts of this clone. The chain joins TRBV2 to TRBJ1-2; a possible D gene is TRBD1 (6 bases). Germline loops: CDR1 SNHLY, CDR2 FYNNEI. Trimming removed 2 bases from V and 4 bases from J, with 11 bases in between. The CDR3 has 14 residues. The DNA for the CDR3 is TGTGCCAGCAGTGAAAGTACAGGGACCTATGGCTACACCTTC. Translating it yields CASSESTGTYGYTF.

The genes are TRBV2 and TRBJ1-3; D call uncertain. The CDR3 sequence is 13 residues long. Germline V CDR1 and CDR2: SNHLY, FYNNEI. Trimming removed 6 bases from V and 4 bases from J, with 10 bases in between. The CDR3 DNA reads as TGTGCCAGCAGAAGGGAGACAGGAAACACCATATATTTT. Its translation: CASRRETGNTIYF.